The rows below give T cell receptor beta chains drawn from one sample of a study of blood T cell repertoires in COVID-19. The protocol was immunoSEQ multiplex PCR, while the TCRdb copy is restricted to in-frame clones and leaves out a portion. Here the sample spans approximately 82,000 clones, 75% to 90% being singletons. Sequencing used PBMCs or T cells enriched from blood (not recorded which). These receptors were taken from a woman aged 45 to 65 with acute COVID-19. The CDR3 runs from the conserved cysteine through the conserved F or W. A D gene is named only where the DNA matches it firmly.

d_gene | j_gene | v_gene | CDR3aa | CDR3nt
TRBD2 | TRBJ2-3 | TRBV28 | CASSFGGARTNTQYF | TGTGCCAGCAGTTTCGGGGGGGCGCGAACCAATACGCAGTATTTT
NA | TRBJ1-4 | TRBV5-1 | CASSAAPQGTTNEKLFF | TGCGCCAGCAGCGCAGCCCCACAGGGAACAACTAATGAAAAACTGTTTTTT
TRBD1 | TRBJ1-5 | TRBV7-2 | CASSLRTGNQPQHF | TGTGCCAGCAGCTTAAGGACAGGGAATCAGCCCCAGCATTTT
NA | TRBJ1-2 | TRBV15 | CATSREVTAFNYGYTF | TGTGCCACCAGCAGAGAGGTGACAGCTTTTAACTATGGCTACACCTTC
TRBD1 | TRBJ1-3 | TRBV11-3 | CASGTGDGNTIYF | TGTGCCAGCGGGACAGGGGACGGAAACACCATATATTTT
NA | TRBJ1-6 | TRBV25-1 | CASSDSNLGVSPLHF | TGTGCCAGCAGTGATAGTAACTTGGGAGTATCACCCCTCCACTTT
TRBD2 | TRBJ2-7 | TRBV7-2 | CASSLASGRLNEQYF | TGTGCCAGCAGCTTGGCCAGCGGGAGGCTCAACGAGCAGTACTTC
NA | TRBJ2-1 | TRBV24-1 | CATSEGVSSYNEQFF | TGTGCCACCAGTGAAGGGGTCAGCTCCTACAATGAGCAGTTCTTC
NA | TRBJ1-6 | TRBV9 | CASSVGAGPPPLHF | TGTGCCAGCAGCGTAGGGGCAGGGCCTCCACCCCTCCACTTT
NA | TRBJ1-6 | TRBV3-1/TRBV3-2 | CASAGTSRSSYNSPLHF | TGTGCCAGCGCCGGGACTTCCCGCAGCTCCTATAATTCACCCCTCCACTTT
NA | TRBJ1-5 | TRBV6-5 | CASSYSTGNNQPQHF | TGTGCCAGCAGTTACTCAACAGGGAACAATCAGCCCCAGCATTTT
TRBD1 | TRBJ1-2 | TRBV19 | CASSIIGDSPGYTF | TGTGCCAGTAGTATAATAGGGGACAGTCCGGGCTACACCTTC
NA | TRBJ1-3 | TRBV2 | CASRVAGSSGNTIYF | TGTGCCAGCAGAGTGGCAGGAAGCTCTGGAAACACCATATATTTT
NA | TRBJ2-1 | TRBV10-3 | CAISIDLNGEQFF | TGTGCCATCAGTATCGATCTAAATGGTGAGCAGTTCTTC
TRBD1 | TRBJ1-1 | TRBV19 | CASRTGTGVLNTEAFF | TGTGCCAGTAGGACAGGGACAGGGGTACTGAACACTGAAGCTTTCTTT
TRBD2 | TRBJ2-5 | TRBV19 | CASSQAGGRETQYF | TGTGCCAGCAGTCAAGCCGGCGGGAGGGAGACCCAGTACTTC